A single sample is the source of the 26 T cell receptor beta chains below, sequenced in a study of STAT3 mutations in large granular lymphocyte leukemia. Assay: immunoSEQ multiplex PCR; the TCRdb copy retains only in-frame clones and omits some. The table lists 30,000 to 40,000 clones, approximately 86% of them singletons. The study, taken as a whole, reports: Every T-cell large granular lymphocyte leukemia patient had at least one immunodominant TCR beta clonotype.

For these TCRs, the target antigens are not known. Material: peripheral blood mononuclear cells. These receptors all stem from a man aged 55 to 70 with T-cell large granular lymphocyte leukemia. Some clones in this sample may be carry-over from other donors' samples.

This clone appeared a single time. J is TRBJ2-5 and V is TRBV29-1; D is unresolved. V was shortened by 2 bases and J by 1 base, with 8 bases between the two germline ends. In germline, CDR1 is SQVTM, CDR2 ANQGSEA. This CDR3 is built from 13 residues. The DNA of the CDR3 is TGCAGCGTTGAATTCGTGGTCCAAGAGACCCAGTACTTC. Translation: CSVEFVVQETQYF.

The V gene is TRBV5-8, the J gene TRBJ2-3; TRBD2 matches at 10 bases. V gave up 6 bases and J gave up 3 bases; unmatched junction bases: 7. The length of the CDR3 is 15 residues. Germline V gene data show CDR1 as SGHTS and CDR2 as YDEGEE. The CDR3 here is CASISPGLATDTQYF. CDR3 coding DNA: TGTGCCAGCATATCACCGGGACTAGCGACAGATACGCAGTATTTT. The full variable domain, its missing parts supplied by reference TRBV5-8 and TRBJ2-3, is EAGVTQSPTHLIKTRGQQATLRCSPISGHTSVYWYQQALGLGLQFLLWYDEGEERNRGNFPPRFSGRQFPNYSSELNVNALELEDSALYLCASISPGLATDTQYFGPGTRLTVL.

This chain joins TRBV18 and TRBJ2-3; the match to TRBD2 covers 14 bases. CDR3 length: 20 amino acids. Trimming removed 3 bases from V and 3 bases from J; junction bases left unmatched: 14. Germline CDR1 is KGHSH and CDR2 is LQKENI. In DNA, the CDR3 is TGTGCCAGCTCACCCGGGACTAGCGGGAGTTGGATCCCTTTGACAGATACGCAGTATTTT. It is translated as CASSPGTSGSWIPLTDTQYF.

The chain has TRBV5-1 and TRBJ1-1, with 7 positions matching TRBD1. The V gene's germline CDR1 is SGHRS and CDR2 YFSETQ. The CDR3 sequence is 16 residues long. The J segment lost 4 bases and the V segment lost 6 bases, leaving 15 bases of the junction unmatched. Written as DNA, the CDR3 is TGCGCCAGCACCCTCGGTAGGGGGCTGCGGGGCACTGAAGCTTTCTTT. Translating it yields CASTLGRGLRGTEAFF.

V gene TRBV30 combines with J gene TRBJ2-7; 7 bases are shared with TRBD2. The CDR3 sequence is 14 residues long. The junction had 9 bases not matched to a gene; V was cut back by 4 bases and J by 3 bases. The germline CDR1 and CDR2 sequences are GTSNPN and SVGIG (reference sequence). CDR3 residues: CAWKMGWGGYEQYF. The CDR3 DNA sequence: TGTGCCTGGAAAATGGGATGGGGGGGCTACGAGCAGTACTTC.

The V call is TRBV4-1, the J call TRBJ2-7; D may be TRBD1 or TRBD2 (5 bases each). V dropped 3 bases and J dropped 5 bases, with 11 bases sitting between them. Germline values: CDR1 MGHRA, CDR2 YSYEKL. This CDR3 is 13 amino acids long. Written as DNA, the CDR3 is TGCGCCAGCAGCCAGGGGACCCTCCACGAGCAGTACTTC. This sequence encodes CASSQGTLHEQYF.

This chain joins TRBV27 and TRBJ2-7; the D is unclear. Germline V gene sequence: CDR1 MNHEY, CDR2 SMNVEV (reference sequence). The CDR3 spans 14 residues. Trimming took 1 base from V and 3 from J, leaving 10 bases between them. For the CDR3, the DNA is TGTGCCAGCAGTTTATTGGGCAGGTACTACGAGCAGTACTTC. Residues: CASSLLGRYYEQYF.

The V gene is TRBV6-1, the J gene TRBJ2-7, with D hard to call. Germline V gene sequence: CDR1 MNHNS, CDR2 SASEGT. CDR3 length: 9 residues. V lost 8 bases to trimming and J lost 1 base, with 0 bases between them. The CDR3 loop is CASSYEQYF. The CDR3 DNA reads TGTGCCAGCTCCTACGAGCAGTACTTC.

The chain is built from TRBV7-2 and TRBJ1-2; D not certain. Germline assignment: CDR1 SGHTA and CDR2 FQGNSA. CDR3 length: 14 amino acids. V was pared by 5 bases and J by 2 bases, with 12 bases between. The CDR3 DNA reads TGTGCCAGCAGCCCCAGCCCCCAGAACTATGGCTACACCTTC. Amino acids: CASSPSPQNYGYTF.

The chain employs TRBV5-1 and TRBJ2-3, with 8 positions matching TRBD2. The CDR3 has 14 amino acids. Germline CDR1 reads SGHRS; CDR2 reads YFSETQ. V dropped 2 bases and J dropped 3; count of bases not matched to a gene: 2. The CDR3 here is CASSLAGETDTQYF. Written as DNA, the CDR3 is TGCGCCAGCAGCTTAGCGGGAGAGACAGATACGCAGTATTTT.

As for this clone: An end of the junction differs from the germline gene, which may be a read error. The rearrangement joins TRBV9 to TRBJ1-1; weak D call: TRBD1 (5 bases). This CDR3 comprises 12 residues. Germline V lookup: CDR1 SGDLS, CDR2 YYNGEE. The CDR3 here is CASSGLGTEALF. The CDR3 nucleotides are TGTGCCAGCAGCGGATTGGGGACTGAAGCCCTCTTT.

The genes are TRBV30 and TRBJ2-1, with D unclear. Germline V gives CDR1 GTSNPN, CDR2 SVGIG (reference sequence). The CDR3 contains 12 residues. Trimming shortened V by 4 bases and J by 4 bases, and 8 bases separated the two germline ends. The CDR3, as DNA: TGTGCCTGGACCCTTGGGTACAATGAGCAGTTCTTC. It yields the protein CAWTLGYNEQFF. The variable domain in full, completed from reference TRBV30 and TRBJ2-1, reads SQTIHQWPATLVQPVGSPLSLECTVEGTSNPNLYWYRQAAGRGLQLLFYSVGIGQISSEVPQNLSASRPQDRQFILSSKKLLLSDSGFYLCAWTLGYNEQFFGPGTRLTVL.

This rearrangement joins TRBV7-8 to TRBJ1-1; a weak D match, TRBD1 (6 bases). The germline CDR1 and CDR2 sequences are SGHVS and FQNEAQ. The CDR3 consists of 14 residues. The germline V and J ends were trimmed by 6 bases and 1 base, with 12 bases remaining between them. The CDR3 region is CASRKTGENTEAFF. The CDR3 DNA reads as TGTGCCAGCAGAAAGACAGGTGAGAACACTGAAGCTTTCTTT. Filled out from reference TRBV7-8 and TRBJ1-1, the complete variable domain reads GAGVSQSPRYKVAKRGQDVALRCDPISGHVSLFWYQQALGQGPEFLTYFQNEAQLDKSGLPSDRFFAERPEGSVSTLKIQRTQQEDSAVYLCASRKTGENTEAFFGQGTRLTVV.

This chain uses TRBV10-3 with TRBJ2-1, with D unresolved. Germline CDR1 is ENHRY and CDR2 is SYGVKD. V lost 0 bases, J lost 1 base, and 7 bases lay in between. The CDR3 sequence is 15 residues long. CDR3 DNA sequence: TGTGCCATCAGTGAGTCGATACAATCCTACAATGAGCAGTTCTTC. Protein sequence: CAISESIQSYNEQFF.

About this clone: One end of the junction does not line up with germline, which may come from a read error. In nucleotides, the CDR3 is TGCGCCACCAGCGTAGCGGGAGATATCAATGAGCAGTTCTTC. Protein sequence: CATSVAGDINEQFF. V gene TRBV5-1 combines with J gene TRBJ2-1, with 9 bases aligning to TRBD2. Germline lookup yields CDR1 SGHRS and CDR2 YFSETQ. CDR3 size: 14 residues. Full variable domain (missing parts from reference TRBV5-1 and TRBJ2-1): KAGVTQTPRYLIKTRGQQVTLSCSPISGHRSVSWYQQTPGQGLQFLFEYFSETQRNKGNFPGRFSGRQFSNSRSEMNVSTLELGDSALYLCATSVAGDINEQFFGPGTRLTVL.

The chain carries TRBV28 and TRBJ2-7; 7 nucleotides match TRBD2. The CDR3 contains 15 residues. Per the germline V gene, CDR1 is MDHEN and CDR2 is SYDVKM. Trimming at V came to 6 bases and at J to 1 base, leaving 9 bases not matched to a gene. The CDR3 nucleotides are TGTGCCAGCAGCTCTCCGCGGCGGGGGTCCTACGAGCAGTACTTC. It is translated as CASSSPRRGSYEQYF.

In its sample, this clone was seen a few times. V usage is TRBV27 and J usage is TRBJ1-2; tentative D call: TRBD1 (6 bases). Germline V gene sequence: CDR1 MNHEY, CDR2 SMNVEV (reference sequence). This CDR3 spans 13 amino acids. The V gene lost 5 bases and the J gene lost 5 bases, with 12 bases spanning the gap. CDR3 region: CASSVAGAYGYTF. CDR3 nucleotides: TGTGCCAGCAGTGTAGCAGGGGCTTATGGCTACACCTTC.

The rearrangement uses TRBV25-1 and TRBJ1-6; D not certain. There are 15 residues in the CDR3. Germline V lookup: CDR1 MGHDK, CDR2 SYGVNS. Trimming shortened V by 3 bases and J by 9 bases, and 15 bases separated the two germline ends. CDR3 DNA: TGTGCCAGCAGTGATAAGGGTCGGCAAGCTTCACCCCTCCACTTT. Protein sequence: CASSDKGRQASPLHF.

In its sample, this clone was seen a few times. The rearrangement uses TRBV30 and TRBJ2-2; D is tentatively TRBD1 or TRBD2 (5 bases each). CDR3 length equals 13 residues. The ends were cut back, 5 bases at V and 4 bases at J, with 11 bases in the middle. Looked up from germline, CDR1 is GTSNPN and CDR2 is SVGIG (reference sequence). The CDR3 here is CAWDSGGTGELFF. CDR3 bases: TGTGCCTGGGACAGTGGGGGCACCGGGGAGCTGTTTTTT. Full variable domain (missing parts from reference TRBV30 and TRBJ2-2): SQTIHQWPATLVQPVGSPLSLECTVEGTSNPNLYWYRQAAGRGLQLLFYSVGIGQISSEVPQNLSASRPQDRQFILSSKKLLLSDSGFYLCAWDSGGTGELFFGEGSRLTVL.

The V gene is TRBV30, the J gene TRBJ1-2; D not certain. Trimming removed 8 bases from V and 2 bases from J, with 9 bases in between. This CDR3 has 11 amino acids. Germline CDR1 reads GTSNPN; CDR2 reads SVGIG (reference sequence). The CDR3 loop is CALYDNYGYTF. The DNA for the CDR3 is TGTGCCCTTTACGACAACTATGGCTACACCTTC.

DNA of the CDR3: TGTGCCAGCAGTTCCGGGACTCGCAGGGAGACCCAGTACTTC. It specifies CASSSGTRRETQYF. V is TRBV27 and J is TRBJ2-5; possible D gene TRBD2, 6 bases. V gave up 4 bases and J gave up 5 bases, with 14 bases separating them. The CDR3 totals 14 residues. Germline lookup yields CDR1 MNHEY and CDR2 SMNVEV (reference sequence).

The chain links TRBV29-1 to TRBJ1-2; tentative D call: TRBD1 (6 bases). V lost 1 base and J lost 7, with 16 bases in between. The CDR3 runs to 14 residues. The germline V gene has CDR1 SQVTM and CDR2 ANQGSEA. In DNA, the CDR3 is TGCAGCGTTGAAGGAGGGGGGGGCTGGGTTGGCTACACCTTC. Its translation: CSVEGGGGWVGYTF.

The chain couples TRBV30 to TRBJ1-5; no clear D. Germline CDR1 GTSNPN, CDR2 SVGIG (reference sequence). This CDR3 contains 12 residues. Trimming took off 1 base at V and 7 bases at J, with 8 bases between the two ends. The CDR3 is CAWSDMGQPQHF. CDR3 nucleotide sequence: TGTGCCTGGAGTGACATGGGCCAGCCCCAGCATTTT.

This clone was detected only once. This chain connects TRBV29-1 to TRBJ1-1; 7 nucleotides match TRBD1. The germline gives CDR1 SQVTM, CDR2 ANQGSEA. CDR3 length equals 12 residues. V shed 1 base, J shed 4 bases, and the junction held 0 bases outside the gene matches. In DNA, the CDR3 is TGCAGCGTTGAAGCAGGGGGCACTGAAGCTTTCTTT. It codes for CSVEAGGTEAFF.

The rearrangement uses TRBV15 and TRBJ2-5; 7 bases match TRBD2. The CDR3 runs 15 residues. CDR1 is LNHNV and CDR2 is YYDKDF in the germline V gene (reference sequence). The junction had 3 bases not matched to a gene; V was cut back by 0 bases and J by 2 bases. The DNA for the CDR3 is TGTGCCACCAGCAGAGAATGGACTAGTCAAGAGACCCAGTACTTC. Translation gives CATSREWTSQETQYF.

This chain links TRBV10-2 with TRBJ2-3, with 9 bases identical to TRBD2. The length of the CDR3 is 14 residues. After removal of 8 bases from V and 6 bases from J, the junction contained 9 bases not matched to a gene. The germline CDR1 and CDR2 sequences are WSHSY and SAAADI. CDR3 sequence: CASDMREGRDTQYF. The CDR3 DNA follows: TGCGCCAGCGACATGCGGGAGGGAAGGGATACGCAGTATTTT.